This T cell receptor (beta chain) was documented in a study of blood T cell repertoires in COVID-19. At the level of the study: Spain, Italy and the United States supplied samples that represented acute and convalescent COVID-19. PBMCs, B-cell-depleted T cells, or T cells were the source of the cDNA or gDNA that made up the material.

The V and J ends lost 5 bases and 1 base, in that order; junction bases with no gene match: 2. This CDR3 is 16 amino acids long. CDR1 is MNHEY, CDR2 SVGEGT, per germline. Original methodology: Using reference gene primer amplification, nucleated cell counts were estimated. Assay: immunoSEQ multiplex PCR; the TCRdb copy retains only in-frame clones and omits some. The V and J calls and clone size were taken over from that table, and D and trimming were inferred from the DNA. The sample shows tens of thousands of clones, about 80% of them seen only once. V usage is TRBV6-2 or TRBV6-3 and J usage is TRBJ2-1, with TRBD2 matching over 13 bases. Sequenced: peripheral blood. The sequence was collected from a human donor in a cohort sampled during active COVID-19. The CDR3 DNA follows: TGTGCCAGCAGTGGGACTAGCGGGGTTTCCTACAATGAGCAGTTCTTC. This encodes CASSGTSGVSYNEQFF.